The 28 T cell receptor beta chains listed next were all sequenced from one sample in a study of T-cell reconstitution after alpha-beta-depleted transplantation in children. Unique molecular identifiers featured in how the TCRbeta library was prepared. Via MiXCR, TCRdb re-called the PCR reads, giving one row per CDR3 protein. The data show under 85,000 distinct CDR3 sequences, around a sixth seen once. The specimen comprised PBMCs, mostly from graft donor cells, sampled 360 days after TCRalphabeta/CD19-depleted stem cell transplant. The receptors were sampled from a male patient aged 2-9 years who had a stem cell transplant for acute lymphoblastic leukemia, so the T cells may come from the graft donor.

The CDR3 sequence: CASFHRDSYNEQFF. The CDR3 nucleotides are TGTGCCAGCTTTCACCGGGACTCTTACAATGAGCAGTTCTTC. J is TRBJ2-1 and V is TRBV14, with D possibly being TRBD2 (6 bases). The CDR3 has 14 residues. CDR1 is SGHDN, CDR2 FVKESK, per germline. V dropped 8 bases and J dropped 4 bases, with 15 bases sitting between them. The full variable domain, with the rest looked up from reference TRBV14 and TRBJ2-1, is EAGVTQFPSHSVIEKGQTVTLRCDPISGHDNLYWYRRVMGKEIKFLLHFVKESKQDESGMPNNRFLAERTGGTYSTLKVQPAELEDSGVYFCASFHRDSYNEQFFGPGTRLTVL.

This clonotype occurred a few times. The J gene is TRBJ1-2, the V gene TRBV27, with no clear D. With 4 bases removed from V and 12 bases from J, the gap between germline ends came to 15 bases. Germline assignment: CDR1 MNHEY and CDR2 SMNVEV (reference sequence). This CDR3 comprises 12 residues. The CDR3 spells CASSSPSGRNTF. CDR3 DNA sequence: TGTGCCAGCAGTTCCCCTTCCGGGAGAAACACCTTC.

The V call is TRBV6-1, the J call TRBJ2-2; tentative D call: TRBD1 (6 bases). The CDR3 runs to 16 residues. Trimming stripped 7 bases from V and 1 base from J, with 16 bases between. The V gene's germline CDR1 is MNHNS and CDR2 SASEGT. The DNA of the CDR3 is TGTGCCAGCACCCCGAAAGGACAGCAGAACACCGGGGAGCTGTTTTTT. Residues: CASTPKGQQNTGELFF.

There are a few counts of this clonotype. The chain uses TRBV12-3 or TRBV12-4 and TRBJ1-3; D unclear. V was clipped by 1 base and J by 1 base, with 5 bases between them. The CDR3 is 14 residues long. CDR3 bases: TGTGCCAGCAGTTTAGAGCCTTCTGGAAACACCATATATTTT. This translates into CASSLEPSGNTIYF.

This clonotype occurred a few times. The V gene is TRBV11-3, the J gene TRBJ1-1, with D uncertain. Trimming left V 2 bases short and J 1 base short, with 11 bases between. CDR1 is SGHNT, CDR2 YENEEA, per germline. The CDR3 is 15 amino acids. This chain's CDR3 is CASSLNKFPNTEAFF. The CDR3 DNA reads TGTGCCAGCAGCTTAAACAAATTCCCGAACACTGAAGCTTTCTTT.

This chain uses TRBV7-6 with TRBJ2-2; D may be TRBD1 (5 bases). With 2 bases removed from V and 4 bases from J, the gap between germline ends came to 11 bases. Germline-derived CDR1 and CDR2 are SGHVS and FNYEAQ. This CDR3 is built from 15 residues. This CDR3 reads CASSLMGRVTGELFF. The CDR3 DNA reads TGTGCCAGCAGCTTAATGGGCAGGGTCACCGGGGAGCTGTTTTTT. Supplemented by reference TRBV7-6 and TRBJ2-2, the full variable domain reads GAGVSQSPRYKVTKRGQDVALRCDPISGHVSLYWYRQALGQGPEFLTYFNYEAQQDKSGLPNDRFSAERPEGSISTLTIQRTEQRDSAMYRCASSLMGRVTGELFFGEGSRLTVL.

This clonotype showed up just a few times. The CDR3 region has the DNA TGTGCCATTAGACAGGGTATCGGGGAGCTGTTTTTT. Translated: CAIRQGIGELFF. The chain has TRBV19 and TRBJ2-2; 7 bases fit TRBD1. In germline, CDR1 is LNHDA, CDR2 SQIVND (reference sequence). The CDR3 is 12 residues long. The V and J ends lost 10 bases and 7 bases, in that order; junction bases with no gene match: 6.

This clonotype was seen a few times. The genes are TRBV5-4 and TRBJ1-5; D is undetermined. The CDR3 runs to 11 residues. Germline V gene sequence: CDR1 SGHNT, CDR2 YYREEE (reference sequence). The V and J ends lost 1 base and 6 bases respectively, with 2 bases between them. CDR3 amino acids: CASSLSQPQHF. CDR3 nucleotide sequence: TGTGCCAGCAGCTTGAGTCAGCCCCAGCATTTT.

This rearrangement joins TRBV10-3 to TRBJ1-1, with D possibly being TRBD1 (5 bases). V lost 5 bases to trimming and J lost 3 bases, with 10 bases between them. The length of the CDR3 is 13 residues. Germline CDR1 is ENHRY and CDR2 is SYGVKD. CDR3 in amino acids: CAISRGVDTEAFF. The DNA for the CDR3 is TGTGCCATCAGTAGGGGAGTTGACACTGAAGCTTTCTTT.

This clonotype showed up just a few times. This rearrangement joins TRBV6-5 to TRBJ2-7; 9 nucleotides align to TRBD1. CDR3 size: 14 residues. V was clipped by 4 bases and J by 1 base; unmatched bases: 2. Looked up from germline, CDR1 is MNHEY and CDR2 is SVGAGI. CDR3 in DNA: TGTGCCAGCAGTTTGACAGGGGGTTCCTACGAGCAGTACTTC. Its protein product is CASSLTGGSYEQYF.

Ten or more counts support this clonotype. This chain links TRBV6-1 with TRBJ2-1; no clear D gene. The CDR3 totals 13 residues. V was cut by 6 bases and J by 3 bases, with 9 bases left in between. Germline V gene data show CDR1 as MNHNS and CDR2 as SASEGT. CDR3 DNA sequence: TGTGCCAGCAGAGCACTATACTACAATGAGCAGTTCTTC. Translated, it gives CASRALYYNEQFF.

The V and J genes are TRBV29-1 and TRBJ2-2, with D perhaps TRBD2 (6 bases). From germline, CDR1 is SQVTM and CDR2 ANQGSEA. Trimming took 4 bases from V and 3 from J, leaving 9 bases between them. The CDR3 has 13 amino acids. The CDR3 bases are TGCAGCGTTGGGGGACTTTACACCGGGGAGCTGTTTTTT. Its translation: CSVGGLYTGELFF.

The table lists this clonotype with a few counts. This CDR3 is CASSFPGGGETQYF. In DNA form, the CDR3 reads TGTGCCAGCAGTTTCCCAGGGGGAGGAGAGACCCAGTACTTC. The chain has TRBV6-5 and TRBJ2-5, with D possibly TRBD1 on 7 matching bases. The CDR3 has 14 amino acids. Trimming removed 4 bases at V and 4 bases at J, with 13 bases between. Germline assignment: CDR1 MNHEY and CDR2 SVGAGI.

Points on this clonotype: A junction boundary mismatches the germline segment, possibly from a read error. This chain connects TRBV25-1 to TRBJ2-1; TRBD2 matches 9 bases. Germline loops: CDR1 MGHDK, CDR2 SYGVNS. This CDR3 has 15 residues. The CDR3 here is CASSLLAGSYNEQFF. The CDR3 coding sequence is TGTGCCAGCAGCCTACTAGCGGGCTCCTACAATGAACAGTTCTTC.

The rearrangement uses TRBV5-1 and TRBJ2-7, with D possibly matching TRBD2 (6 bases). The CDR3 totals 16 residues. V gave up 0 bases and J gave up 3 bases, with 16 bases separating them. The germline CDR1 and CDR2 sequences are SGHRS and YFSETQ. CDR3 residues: CASSLVATGLFYEQYF. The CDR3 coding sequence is TGCGCCAGCAGCTTGGTGGCAACGGGACTCTTCTACGAGCAGTACTTC.

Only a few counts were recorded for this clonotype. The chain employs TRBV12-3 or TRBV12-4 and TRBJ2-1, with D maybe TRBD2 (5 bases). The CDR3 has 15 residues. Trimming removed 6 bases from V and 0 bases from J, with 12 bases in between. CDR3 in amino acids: CASSPRRTSYNEQFF. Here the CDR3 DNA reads TGTGCCAGCAGCCCCCGGAGGACCTCCTACAATGAGCAGTTCTTC.

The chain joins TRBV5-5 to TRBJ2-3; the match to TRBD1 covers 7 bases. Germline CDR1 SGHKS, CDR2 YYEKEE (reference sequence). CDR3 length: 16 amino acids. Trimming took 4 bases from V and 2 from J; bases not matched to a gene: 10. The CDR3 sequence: CASSNRDRTFTDTQYF. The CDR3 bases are TGTGCCAGCAGCAATCGGGACAGAACCTTCACAGATACGCAGTATTTT.

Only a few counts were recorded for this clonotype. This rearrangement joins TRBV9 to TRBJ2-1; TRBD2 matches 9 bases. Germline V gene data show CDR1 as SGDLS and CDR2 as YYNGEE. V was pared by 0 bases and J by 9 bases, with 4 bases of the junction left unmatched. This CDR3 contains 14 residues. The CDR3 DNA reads TGTGCCAGCAGCGTAGAACTAGCGGGCGGTGAGCAGTTCTTC. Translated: CASSVELAGGEQFF.

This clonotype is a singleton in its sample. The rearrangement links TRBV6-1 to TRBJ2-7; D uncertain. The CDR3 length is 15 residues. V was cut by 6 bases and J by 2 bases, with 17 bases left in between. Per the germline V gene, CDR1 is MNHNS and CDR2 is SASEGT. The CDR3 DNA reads TGTGCCAGCAGACTCACGGCCCCAGGAACCTACGAGCAGTACTTC. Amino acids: CASRLTAPGTYEQYF.

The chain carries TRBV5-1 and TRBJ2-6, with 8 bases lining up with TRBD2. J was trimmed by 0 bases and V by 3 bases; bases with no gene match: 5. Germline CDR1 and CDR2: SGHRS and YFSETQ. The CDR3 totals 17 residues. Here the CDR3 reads CASSSLAGLSGANVLTF. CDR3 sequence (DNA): TGCGCCAGCAGCTCATTAGCGGGACTCTCTGGGGCCAACGTCCTGACTTTC. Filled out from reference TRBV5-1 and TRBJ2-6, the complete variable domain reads KAGVTQTPRYLIKTRGQQVTLSCSPISGHRSVSWYQQTPGQGLQFLFEYFSETQRNKGNFPGRFSGRQFSNSRSEMNVSTLELGDSALYLCASSSLAGLSGANVLTFGAGSRLTVL.

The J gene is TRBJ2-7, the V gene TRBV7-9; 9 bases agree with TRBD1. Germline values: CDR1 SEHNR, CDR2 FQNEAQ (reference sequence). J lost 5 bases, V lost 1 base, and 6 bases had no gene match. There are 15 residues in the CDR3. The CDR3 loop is CASSLVRDREDEQYF. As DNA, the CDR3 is TGTGCCAGCAGCTTAGTCCGGGACAGGGAGGACGAGCAGTACTTC.

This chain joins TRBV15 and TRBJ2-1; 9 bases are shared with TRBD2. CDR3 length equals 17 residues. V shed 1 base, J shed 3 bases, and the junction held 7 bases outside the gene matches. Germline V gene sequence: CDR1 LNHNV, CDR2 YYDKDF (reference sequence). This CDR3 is CATSRVLRLAVYNEQFF. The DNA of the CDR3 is TGTGCCACCAGCAGAGTGTTGAGACTAGCGGTCTACAATGAGCAGTTCTTC.

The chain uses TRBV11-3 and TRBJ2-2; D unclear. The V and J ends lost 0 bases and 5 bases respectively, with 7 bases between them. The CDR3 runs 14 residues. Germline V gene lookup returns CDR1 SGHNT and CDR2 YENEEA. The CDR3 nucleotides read TGTGCCAGCAGCTTAGAATCTTGGACCGGGGAGCTGTTTTTT. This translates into CASSLESWTGELFF.

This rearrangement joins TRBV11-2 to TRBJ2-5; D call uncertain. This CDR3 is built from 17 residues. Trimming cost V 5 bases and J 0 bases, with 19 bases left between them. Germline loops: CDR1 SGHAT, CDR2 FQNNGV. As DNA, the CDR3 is TGTGCCAGCAGCCTAACCCTTTCCCTCCCGTACCAAGAGACCCAGTACTTC. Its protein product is CASSLTLSLPYQETQYF.

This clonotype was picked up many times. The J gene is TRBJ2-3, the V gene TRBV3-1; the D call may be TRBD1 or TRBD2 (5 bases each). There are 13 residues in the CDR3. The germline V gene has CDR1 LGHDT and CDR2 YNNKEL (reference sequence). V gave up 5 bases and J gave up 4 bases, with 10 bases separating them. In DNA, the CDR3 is TGTGCCAGCAGCTTCCTGGGGGCAGATACGCAGTATTTT. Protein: CASSFLGADTQYF.

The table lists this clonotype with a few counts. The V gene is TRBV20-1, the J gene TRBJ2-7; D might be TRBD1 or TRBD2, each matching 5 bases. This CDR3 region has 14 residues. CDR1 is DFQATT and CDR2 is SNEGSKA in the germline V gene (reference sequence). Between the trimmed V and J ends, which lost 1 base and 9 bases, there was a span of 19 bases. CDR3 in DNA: TGCAGTGCTAGAGGAGGGGAAGCGGCTCCAGTGCAGTACTTC. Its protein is CSARGGEAAPVQYF.

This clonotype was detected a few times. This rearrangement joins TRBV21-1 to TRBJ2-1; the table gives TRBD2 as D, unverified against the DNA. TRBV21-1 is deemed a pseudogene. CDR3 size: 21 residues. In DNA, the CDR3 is TGTGCCAGCAGCAAAAGGCGACGGGAGACTAGCGAGATCAGCTCCTACAATGAGCAGTTCTTC. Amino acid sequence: CASSKRRRETSEISSYNEQFF.

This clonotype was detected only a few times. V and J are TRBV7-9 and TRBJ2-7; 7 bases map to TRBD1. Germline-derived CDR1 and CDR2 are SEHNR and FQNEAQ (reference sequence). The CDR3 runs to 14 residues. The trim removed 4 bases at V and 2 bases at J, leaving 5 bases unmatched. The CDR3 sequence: CASSWWQGAYEQYF. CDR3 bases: TGTGCCAGCAGCTGGTGGCAGGGGGCCTACGAGCAGTACTTC.